This T cell receptor beta chain was recorded in a study of cytomegalovirus exposure and HLA in healthy donors. Study results and limitations: A likely sequencing artifact accounted for one observed cluster of highly shared sequence variants. HLA alleles showed associations with roughly 17,000 TCR beta sequences in a later analysis, at a 0.05 false discovery rate.

A multiplex PCR was run with 60 Vbeta primers and 13 Jbeta primers. Some clones are missing from TCRdb's copy, which holds only in-frame ones; the method was immunoSEQ multiplex PCR. The sample includes some 140,000 clones, 75% to 85% of them seen just once. The CDR3 covers 15 residues. Germline CDR1 reads SGHAT; CDR2 reads FQDESV (reference sequence). V dropped 2 bases and J dropped 1 base, with 12 bases sitting between them. As regards this clone: The target antigen is unknown.

The chain links TRBV11-1 to TRBJ2-7, with TRBD1 as a possible D gene (5 bases). The TCR originated in a man younger than 45 in good health and CMV-seropositive. Sequencing used PBMCs. For the CDR3, the DNA is TGTGCCAGCAGCTTATTCCAGGGCCAATCCTACGAGCAGTACTTC. The encoded protein is CASSLFQGQSYEQYF.